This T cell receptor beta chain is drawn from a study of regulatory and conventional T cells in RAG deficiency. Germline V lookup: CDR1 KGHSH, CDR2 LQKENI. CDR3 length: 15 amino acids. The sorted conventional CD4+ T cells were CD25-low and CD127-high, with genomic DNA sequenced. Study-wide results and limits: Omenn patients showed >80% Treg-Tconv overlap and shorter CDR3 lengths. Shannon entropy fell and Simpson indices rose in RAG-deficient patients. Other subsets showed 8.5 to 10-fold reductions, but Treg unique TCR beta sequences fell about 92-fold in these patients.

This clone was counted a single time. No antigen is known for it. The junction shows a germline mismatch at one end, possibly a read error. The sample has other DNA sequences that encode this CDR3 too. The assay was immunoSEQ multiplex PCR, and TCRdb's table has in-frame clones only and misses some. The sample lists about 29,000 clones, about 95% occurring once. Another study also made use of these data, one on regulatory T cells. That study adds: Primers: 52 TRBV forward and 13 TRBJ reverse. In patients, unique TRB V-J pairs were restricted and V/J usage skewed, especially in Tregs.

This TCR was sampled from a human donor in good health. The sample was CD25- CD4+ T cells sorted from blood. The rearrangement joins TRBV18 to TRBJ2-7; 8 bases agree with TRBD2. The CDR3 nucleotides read TGCGCCAGCTCACCACCGGGACTAGGACTATACGAGCAGTACTTC. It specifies CASSPPGLGLYEQYF.